This T cell receptor beta chain was recovered during a study of Ad26.COV2.S vaccination and SARS-CoV-2 variants. The germline CDR1 and CDR2 sequences are SGHAT and FQNNGV. The CDR3 loop spans 14 amino acids. V was pared by 8 bases and J by 5 bases, with 5 bases of the junction left unmatched. The treatment here: over 15 received Ad26.COV2.S at low or high dose, single or two shots; roughly five received placebo; per-sample allocation not given. Sampling happened 63 days after the first vaccine or placebo injection. Expressing Wuhan-strain SARS-CoV-2 spike, an Ad26 vector served as the vaccine. Clones were read by immunoSEQ multiplex PCR, and TCRdb kept only the in-frame ones, dropping some. Among around 500,000 clones listed, roughly nine tenths were seen once. This clone came up a few times.

The clonotype was recovered from a person aged 18-60 years who received the Ad26.COV2.S COVID-19 vaccine or a placebo. The chain combines TRBV11-2 with TRBJ2-7; 14 bases line up with TRBD2. This sample comprised peripheral blood, obtained in a trial of Ad26.COV2.S vaccine versus placebo. CDR3 region: CASQGTSGSDEQYF. CDR3 DNA: TGTGCCAGCCAAGGGACTAGCGGGAGTGACGAGCAGTACTTC.